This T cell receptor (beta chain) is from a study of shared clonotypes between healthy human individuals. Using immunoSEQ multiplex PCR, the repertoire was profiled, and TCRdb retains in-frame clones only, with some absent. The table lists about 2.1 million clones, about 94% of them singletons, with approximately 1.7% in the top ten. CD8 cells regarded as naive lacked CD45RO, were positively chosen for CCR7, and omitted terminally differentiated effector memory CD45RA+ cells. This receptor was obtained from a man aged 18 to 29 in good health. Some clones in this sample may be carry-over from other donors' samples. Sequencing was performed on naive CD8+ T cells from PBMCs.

The CDR3 nucleotides are TGTGCCATCAGGAAGGAGCTAGAGGGCATTCAGTACTTC. Translating it yields CAIRKELEGIQYF. The rearrangement uses TRBV10-3 and TRBJ2-4; weak D call: TRBD2 (5 bases). Germline V gene data show CDR1 as ENHRY and CDR2 as SYGVKD. This CDR3 spans 13 amino acids. With 6 bases removed from V and 9 bases from J, the gap between germline ends came to 15 bases.